These T cell receptor beta chains were read from a single sample in a study of blood T cell repertoires in COVID-19. Repertoires were generated with immunoSEQ multiplex PCR, while TCRdb's copy carries only in-frame clones and drops some. The sample contains more than 350,000 clones, 85% to 90% of which appear only once. The sample comprised PBMCs or T cells enriched from blood (not recorded which). The receptors shown here come from a young man who had recovered from COVID-19. Each CDR3 is given with its conserved first and last residue. A D gene is named only where the DNA matches it firmly. A row's size may be missing; if present it is once, few, many or a size class.

clone size: NA; V gene: TRBV20-1; J gene: TRBJ2-7; D gene: NA; CDR3 protein: CSASKNTGLAYEQYF; CDR3 DNA: TGCAGTGCTAGTAAAAATACGGGACTTGCCTACGAGCAGTACTTC
clone size: NA; V gene: TRBV6-5; J gene: TRBJ1-1; D gene: NA; CDR3 protein: CASVGRRINTEAFF; CDR3 DNA: TGTGCCAGCGTCGGGAGACGGATTAACACTGAAGCTTTCTTT
clone size: NA; V gene: TRBV20-1; J gene: TRBJ1-4; D gene: TRBD1; CDR3 protein: CSASGQGTSEKLFF; CDR3 DNA: TGCAGTGCTAGTGGACAGGGTACGAGTGAAAAACTGTTTTTT
clone size: NA; V gene: TRBV14; J gene: TRBJ1-3; D gene: NA; CDR3 protein: CASSQLGGMSSGNTIYF; CDR3 DNA: TGTGCCAGCAGCCAACTTGGAGGGATGAGCTCTGGAAACACCATATATTTT
clone size: NA; V gene: TRBV10-3; J gene: TRBJ2-1; D gene: NA; CDR3 protein: CAISESPYNEQFF; CDR3 DNA: TGTGCCATCAGTGAGTCTCCTTACAATGAGCAGTTCTTC
clone size: NA; V gene: TRBV4-1; J gene: TRBJ2-3; D gene: TRBD2; CDR3 protein: CASSILSGKTNTDTQYF; CDR3 DNA: TGCGCCAGCTCCATACTTAGCGGGAAGACCAACACAGATACGCAGTATTTT
clone size: NA; V gene: TRBV12-3/TRBV12-4; J gene: TRBJ2-3; D gene: NA; CDR3 protein: CASSSGADTQYF; CDR3 DNA: TGTGCCAGCAGTAGTGGAGCAGATACGCAGTATTTT
clone size: NA; V gene: TRBV6-5; J gene: TRBJ2-7; D gene: TRBD1; CDR3 protein: CASSARGQSSYEQYF; CDR3 DNA: TGTGCCAGCAGCGCCCGGGGACAGAGCTCCTACGAGCAGTACTTC
clone size: NA; V gene: TRBV12-5; J gene: TRBJ2-1; D gene: NA; CDR3 protein: CASGFQDKGVAEQFF; CDR3 DNA: TGTGCTAGTGGTTTTCAGGACAAAGGGGTCGCTGAGCAGTTCTTC
clone size: NA; V gene: TRBV29-1; J gene: TRBJ2-1; D gene: TRBD1; CDR3 protein: CSVVRTGDALREQFF; CDR3 DNA: TGCAGCGTTGTTCGGACAGGGGATGCCCTTCGGGAGCAGTTCTTC
clone size: NA; V gene: TRBV6-5; J gene: TRBJ2-1; D gene: NA; CDR3 protein: CASSYSADSYNEQFF; CDR3 DNA: TGTGCCAGCAGTTACTCGGCGGACAGTTACAATGAGCAGTTCTTC
clone size: NA; V gene: TRBV19; J gene: TRBJ1-6; D gene: NA; CDR3 protein: CASSMASTGSGWSYNSPLHF; CDR3 DNA: TGTGCCAGTAGTATGGCCTCCACAGGTAGCGGTTGGTCCTATAATTCACCCCTCCACTTT
clone size: once; V gene: TRBV19; J gene: TRBJ2-7; D gene: TRBD2; CDR3 protein: CASSIYGTSGTRRSYEQYF; CDR3 DNA: TGTGCCAGTAGTATATACGGGACTAGCGGGACACGCCGCTCCTACGAGCAGTACTTC
clone size: NA; V gene: TRBV9; J gene: TRBJ2-1; D gene: NA; CDR3 protein: CASSERWQGGVDEQFF; CDR3 DNA: TGTGCCAGCAGCGAAAGGTGGCAGGGAGGCGTGGATGAGCAGTTCTTC
clone size: NA; V gene: TRBV10-3; J gene: TRBJ1-1; D gene: TRBD1; CDR3 protein: CAISESRTGGSEAFF; CDR3 DNA: TGTGCCATCAGTGAGTCGAGGACAGGGGGCTCTGAAGCTTTCTTT
clone size: NA; V gene: TRBV18; J gene: TRBJ1-1; D gene: NA; CDR3 protein: CASSPPSDTEAFF; CDR3 DNA: TGTGCCAGCTCACCCCCCTCGGACACTGAAGCTTTCTTT
clone size: NA; V gene: TRBV5-1; J gene: TRBJ1-4; D gene: NA; CDR3 protein: CASSLAGVDRSEKLFF; CDR3 DNA: TGCGCCAGCAGCTTGGCAGGGGTAGACCGGTCTGAAAAACTGTTTTTT
clone size: NA; V gene: TRBV28; J gene: TRBJ2-4; D gene: TRBD2; CDR3 protein: CASMREPKNIQYF; CDR3 DNA: TGTGCCAGCATGCGGGAGCCCAAAAACATTCAGTACTTC
clone size: NA; V gene: TRBV4-3; J gene: TRBJ2-2; D gene: TRBD1; CDR3 protein: CASSQGSRGQGYTGELFF; CDR3 DNA: TGCGCCAGCAGCCAAGGATCGAGAGGACAGGGGTACACCGGGGAGCTGTTTTTT
clone size: NA; V gene: TRBV29-1; J gene: TRBJ1-2; D gene: NA; CDR3 protein: CSAITQMYGYTF; CDR3 DNA: TGCAGCGCGATTACACAGATGTATGGCTACACCTTC
clone size: NA; V gene: TRBV5-1; J gene: TRBJ2-5; D gene: NA; CDR3 protein: CASSLGPPRHGQYF; CDR3 DNA: TGCGCCAGCAGCTTGGGTCCGCCCCGCCACGGCCAGTACTTC
clone size: NA; V gene: TRBV4-1; J gene: TRBJ1-2; D gene: NA; CDR3 protein: CASSQSSEANYGYTF; CDR3 DNA: TGCGCCAGCAGCCAATCGAGCGAGGCTAACTATGGCTACACCTTC
clone size: NA; V gene: TRBV2; J gene: TRBJ2-1; D gene: NA; CDR3 protein: CASSEWVQGNEQFF; CDR3 DNA: TGTGCCAGCAGTGAATGGGTCCAGGGCAATGAGCAGTTCTTC
clone size: NA; V gene: TRBV9; J gene: TRBJ2-3; D gene: TRBD1; CDR3 protein: CASSVAGTGGTDTQYF; CDR3 DNA: TGTGCCAGCAGCGTAGCCGGGACAGGGGGCACAGATACGCAGTATTTT
clone size: NA; V gene: TRBV9; J gene: TRBJ1-3; D gene: TRBD1; CDR3 protein: CASTNRGSGNTIYF; CDR3 DNA: TGTGCCAGCACTAACAGGGGTTCTGGAAACACCATATATTTT
clone size: NA; V gene: TRBV10-3; J gene: TRBJ1-2; D gene: NA; CDR3 protein: CAISESRGGLGGYTF; CDR3 DNA: TGTGCCATCAGTGAGTCGCGGGGGGGCCTCGGAGGCTACACCTTC
clone size: NA; V gene: TRBV15; J gene: TRBJ1-3; D gene: NA; CDR3 protein: CATSRDPSRGSGNTIYF; CDR3 DNA: TGTGCCACCAGCAGAGACCCGTCCAGGGGCTCTGGAAACACCATATATTTT
clone size: NA; V gene: TRBV5-6; J gene: TRBJ2-7; D gene: NA; CDR3 protein: CASSSSGSYEQYF; CDR3 DNA: TGTGCCAGCAGCAGCTCCGGGTCCTACGAGCAGTACTTC
clone size: NA; V gene: TRBV9; J gene: TRBJ2-5; D gene: TRBD2; CDR3 protein: CASSPPGGSSGRAAETQYF; CDR3 DNA: TGTGCCAGCAGCCCTCCGGGGGGGTCTAGCGGGAGGGCCGCGGAGACCCAGTACTTC
clone size: NA; V gene: TRBV6-2/TRBV6-3; J gene: TRBJ2-7; D gene: TRBD2; CDR3 protein: CASSYSFGLAGGGSQYF; CDR3 DNA: TGTGCCAGCAGTTACTCTTTTGGACTAGCGGGAGGGGGATCGCAGTACTTC
clone size: NA; V gene: TRBV19; J gene: TRBJ1-1; D gene: NA; CDR3 protein: CASSTRYVPGNTEAFF; CDR3 DNA: TGTGCCAGTAGTACCCGTTACGTCCCAGGGAACACTGAAGCTTTCTTT
clone size: NA; V gene: TRBV19; J gene: TRBJ1-5; D gene: NA; CDR3 protein: CASSMVSANQPQHF; CDR3 DNA: TGTGCCAGTAGTATGGTCAGTGCCAATCAGCCCCAGCATTTT
clone size: NA; V gene: TRBV5-1; J gene: TRBJ2-5; D gene: NA; CDR3 protein: CASSLERQSSETQYF; CDR3 DNA: TGCGCCAGCAGCTTGGAGCGTCAGTCCTCGGAGACCCAGTACTTC
clone size: NA; V gene: TRBV2; J gene: TRBJ1-1; D gene: TRBD1; CDR3 protein: CASSSGTGGTEAFF; CDR3 DNA: TGTGCCAGCAGCAGCGGGACAGGGGGCACTGAAGCTTTCTTT
clone size: NA; V gene: TRBV30; J gene: TRBJ1-6; D gene: NA; CDR3 protein: CAWKQNVVSPLHF; CDR3 DNA: TGTGCCTGGAAGCAAAACGTGGTTTCACCCCTCCACTTT
clone size: NA; V gene: TRBV29-1; J gene: TRBJ1-2; D gene: NA; CDR3 protein: CSVGLGRNYGYTF; CDR3 DNA: TGCAGCGTTGGTTTGGGGCGGAACTATGGCTACACCTTC
clone size: NA; V gene: TRBV3-1/TRBV3-2; J gene: TRBJ1-3; D gene: TRBD1; CDR3 protein: CASSQGAGFRDRGGRNTIYF; CDR3 DNA: TGTGCCAGCAGCCAAGGGGCCGGGTTCCGGGACAGGGGAGGGCGGAACACCATATATTTT
clone size: NA; V gene: TRBV11-1; J gene: TRBJ1-1; D gene: NA; CDR3 protein: CASSLAGRTEAFF; CDR3 DNA: TGTGCCAGCAGCTTAGCGGGGCGTACTGAAGCTTTCTTT
clone size: NA; V gene: TRBV7-2; J gene: TRBJ2-7; D gene: NA; CDR3 protein: CASSLSDYEQYF; CDR3 DNA: TGTGCCAGCAGCTTGTCAGACTACGAGCAGTACTTC
clone size: NA; V gene: TRBV25-1; J gene: TRBJ2-5; D gene: NA; CDR3 protein: CASSDLWGEQETQYF; CDR3 DNA: TGTGCCAGCAGTGATTTATGGGGGGAACAAGAGACCCAGTACTTC
clone size: few; V gene: TRBV5-8; J gene: TRBJ2-1; D gene: NA; CDR3 protein: CASSSSGASSYNEQFF; CDR3 DNA: TGTGCCAGCAGCTCCTCAGGGGCGAGCTCCTACAATGAGCAGTTCTTC
clone size: NA; V gene: TRBV10-3; J gene: TRBJ2-1; D gene: TRBD2; CDR3 protein: CAISESSGRAVSYNEQFF; CDR3 DNA: TGTGCCATCAGTGAGAGTAGCGGGAGGGCCGTGTCCTACAATGAGCAGTTCTTC
clone size: NA; V gene: TRBV12-3/TRBV12-4; J gene: TRBJ1-3; D gene: NA; CDR3 protein: CASSLPGGNTIYF; CDR3 DNA: TGTGCCAGCAGTTTACCAGGGGGAAACACCATATATTTT
clone size: once; V gene: TRBV6-5; J gene: TRBJ2-7; D gene: TRBD2; CDR3 protein: CASSQNPGGYEQYF; CDR3 DNA: TGTGCCAGCAGTCAAAATCCGGGGGGCTACGAGCAGTACTTC
clone size: few; V gene: TRBV18; J gene: TRBJ1-1; D gene: TRBD1; CDR3 protein: CASSPPAGGMNTEAFF; CDR3 DNA: TGTGCCAGCTCACCACCGGCAGGGGGCATGAACACTGAAGCTTTCTTT
clone size: once; V gene: TRBV7-3; J gene: TRBJ2-1; D gene: TRBD2; CDR3 protein: CASSLTTSGRDEQFF; CDR3 DNA: TGTGCCAGCAGCTTAACGACTAGCGGTAGGGATGAGCAGTTCTTC
clone size: NA; V gene: TRBV9; J gene: TRBJ2-1; D gene: NA; CDR3 protein: CASSVEASWNEQFF; CDR3 DNA: TGTGCCAGCAGCGTAGAGGCTAGTTGGAATGAGCAGTTCTTC
clone size: NA; V gene: TRBV24-1; J gene: TRBJ2-3; D gene: TRBD2; CDR3 protein: CATSDLGGTSGTDTQYF; CDR3 DNA: TGTGCCACCAGTGATTTAGGGGGGACTAGCGGCACAGATACGCAGTATTTT
clone size: NA; V gene: TRBV19; J gene: TRBJ1-5; D gene: NA; CDR3 protein: CASNTPRQASNQPQHF; CDR3 DNA: TGTGCCAGTAATACTCCGAGACAGGCTAGCAATCAGCCCCAGCATTTT
clone size: once; V gene: TRBV18; J gene: TRBJ2-7; D gene: NA; CDR3 protein: CASSPSRDGEQYF; CDR3 DNA: TGTGCCAGCTCACCATCCCGGGATGGCGAGCAGTACTTC
clone size: NA; V gene: TRBV2; J gene: TRBJ2-1; D gene: NA; CDR3 protein: CASKGVANYNEQFF; CDR3 DNA: TGTGCCAGCAAGGGGGTAGCGAACTACAATGAGCAGTTCTTC
clone size: NA; V gene: TRBV11-2; J gene: TRBJ2-2; D gene: TRBD2; CDR3 protein: CASSLGRLAGLTGELFF; CDR3 DNA: TGTGCCAGCAGCTTAGGGAGACTAGCGGGATTAACCGGGGAGCTGTTTTTT